This TCR beta chain is from a study of cytomegalovirus exposure and HLA in healthy donors (dated by TCRdb to about 2017). General notes on the study: According to an earlier analysis of a few hundred of the donors, 150 million to 200 million T cells yielded roughly 100 million unique TCR beta sequences and 276 Gb of sequence data. Roughly 290 gigabases of sequencing data and about 92 million unique TCR sequences made up an early release that covered approximately 650 HLA-typed donors. The genetic ancestry cluster associated with self-reported Caucasian donors included 81% of the approximately 410 genotyped donors. The study aimed to test whether signatures of past pathogen exposure could be identified by cataloging public T cell receptors. The study used immunosequencing to profile the T cell repertoires of several hundred subjects and linked those repertoires to cytomegalovirus serostatus. Along with the roughly 670-subject first cohort, a separate validation cohort of over a hundred different subjects was used. To predict cytomegalovirus infection status, the study brought together high-throughput TCR immunosequencing, statistical association of individual TCRs with disease status, and machine learning. A later analysis re-analyzed previously published TCR beta repertoires from approximately 670 donors and added high-resolution HLA genotyping to study TCR occurrence patterns. In the later analysis, no new phenotypic data were used to find candidate immune exposures; instead, reliance was placed on TCR beta sequences and their occurrence across donors. In an earlier analysis of roughly 600 of the donors, high-throughput TCR beta sequencing was used to judge whether each TCR beta V gene segment behaved as functional or pseudogenic. Alongside the repertoire data, information on donor age, sex, ethnicity and CMV serostatus was compiled. In a later genetic analysis, genome-wide SNP genotypes for about three fifths of the roughly 670 donors were used, and that subset was treated as a discovery cohort. All discovery cohort repertoires had been generated on a single sequencing platform. Class I and class II HLA loci were covered by the typing at four-digit resolution. Typing coverage differed by locus: A, B, C, DRB1 and DQB1 were typed in about 620-640 donors, DQA1 in roughly 510, DPA1 in 600 to 610, and DPB1 in roughly 450. Because of strong linkage in the cohort, five DR-DQ haplotypes were treated as single units for association and clustering. Among 398 genotyped donors of the cohort, an average of approximately 220,000 unique TCR beta nucleotide sequences was sequenced per donor, of which 15% to 20% were non-productive.

The cohort consisted of 600 to 750 healthy bone marrow donors. At the time of sampling, every cohort member was nominally healthy, though immune exposures that went unrecorded were likely present. The donor tested CMV seropositive and was one of the 289 seropositive cohort members. A peripheral blood sample was provided by each donor, and peripheral blood mononuclear cells were used for TCR beta sequencing. The Qiagen DNeasy Blood Extraction Kit was used to extract genomic DNA from the blood cell samples. For this clone: The antigen this receptor binds is unknown. No much larger clone is present one base from it, and per-base qualities are unavailable.

Libraries came from the immunoSEQ multiplex PCR assay. For the multiplex PCR, a mixture combining 60 forward primers for TCR Vbeta segments and 13 reverse primers for TCR Jbeta segments was used. A multiplex PCR assay on genomic DNA amplified the CDR3 region of rearranged TCR beta genes. On the Illumina HiSeq System, the amplified TCR beta libraries were sequenced as 87-base-pair reads. Per the source publication's procedure: A later analysis tallied 75 million to 85 million unique TCR beta chains across the approximately 670 repertoires, and some 10 million of those chains were shared by two or more donors. To remove PCR and sequencing errors, raw reads were error-corrected and collapsed into unique sequences using a nearest-neighbor algorithm that merged closely related sequences. V, D and J gene segments were assigned by aligning CDR3 sequences to IMGT reference sequences. For a sequence to be retained, at least a six-nucleotide match to both a V gene segment and a J gene segment was required. A rearrangement counted as productive if the CDR3 had no stop codons and remained in frame with V and J, and every other rearrangement counted as non-productive. CDR3 was defined according to IMGT convention as the region running from the second conserved V-encoded cysteine to the conserved J-encoded phenylalanine. The earlier analysis of approximately 500 of the donors excluded sequences that lacked an unambiguous match to a single V gene segment. In an earlier analysis of some 590 of the donors, a V segment was called functional when productive rearrangements were above 56.7%, and segregating when the standard deviation between donors exceeded 5%. A statistical classification framework was built for diagnosing cytomegalovirus status from the catalog of TCR beta chain sequences. In a later analysis, TCR nucleotide sequences were compared against IMGT/GENE-DB human TR gene sequences so that V and J genes could be assigned. In a later analysis, CDR3 sequences and most-parsimonious VDJ recombination scenarios were assigned using the TCRdist pipeline. In a later analysis, each TCR beta chain was defined by its CDR3 amino acid sequence together with its V-gene family, and reads lacking a unique V-gene family were excluded. To address suspected cross-contamination and a sequencing artifact, a later analysis removed under 600 highly shared, low-generation-probability nucleotide sequences. In a later analysis, a clonal expansion index was calculated for each public chain from normalized within-repertoire ranks of inferred template counts. In a later analysis, generation probabilities were computed using a VDJ recombination model fitted to out-of-frame rearrangements, and the results were checked against IGoR. In a later analysis, TCR-TCR, TCR-HLA and TCR-CMV co-occurrence was scored with hypergeometric tests, and a repertoire-size bias correction was applied to TCR pairs. False discovery rates were estimated in a later analysis by permuting HLA or CMV assignments 20 times. A later analysis grouped co-occurring TCRs with DBSCAN, adding TCRdist sequence similarity when clustering within HLA-allele-positive subsets. Repertoires with fewer than 30,000 or more than 120,000 public chains, plus five repertoires with anomalous nucleotide sharing, were excluded from co-occurrence clustering. As stored in TCRdb, this immuneACCESS dataset retains in-frame rearrangements with V and J assigned. A fraction of the clones does not appear; measured against another copy, unresolved V genes explain less than half of the discrepancy, and the remainder lacks a known reason. That table gives V, J and clone size, and the DNA gave D and trimming. This sample holds roughly 120,000 clones; 55% to 75% were observed only once. The top ten hold 1.6% of the sample.

The germline V gene yields LGHNA for CDR1 and YNFKEQ for CDR2. The germline ends are 14 bases apart after V is trimmed by 4 bases and J by 2 bases. Its CDR3 holds 15 amino acids, cysteine through phenylalanine. The DNA shown is the 45-base CDR3, in frame from base 1. Points the paper makes about the study in general: The classifier was reported to diagnose cytomegalovirus status with high specificity and sensitivity in both the original cohort and the validation cohort. Specific HLA alleles were associated with 15,000 to 20,000 TCR beta sequences at a false discovery rate of 0.05 in a later analysis. Some IMGT-functional V segments, including TRBV6-2 and TRBV6-3, could not be distinguished by the 87-base-pair reads and were therefore excluded. In vitro tests confirmed that a few of the cytomegalovirus-associated TCR beta chains recognize cytomegalovirus antigens. A later genetic analysis associated a missense DCLRE1C variant with V-gene and J-gene trimming of TCR beta chains, and an independent cohort replicated the association. It was suggested by the authors that the approach could potentially be generalized to other disease states and immunological phenotypes. Most TCR sequences were observed very rarely across donors, whereas some public TCRs were present in many individuals. Sequencing depth was assumed to be roughly uniform across donors in the presence/absence analyses, though that assumption may not hold. A later genetic analysis reported fewer N-insertions in productive TCRs among donors in an Asian-associated ancestry cluster than the roughly 700-donor mean. Most CMV-associated TCR beta chains appeared to be HLA-restricted in a later analysis, and the HLA associations seemed to be driven largely by CMV exposure. A further reported finding was that TCR beta sequences accurately predicted the HLA-A and HLA-B alleles for most subjects in the first cohort. Because counts were too low, roughly 16 rarely observed V segments, including chromosome 9 orphons, were excluded from the earlier analysis of 587 of the donors. According to a later analysis, TCR association rates differed among HLA loci, with DRB1 alleles showing the most associated TCRs and HLA-C alleles showing the fewest. Immune exposure information for the cohort was limited to CMV serostatus. In a later analysis, HLA-associated TCR beta chains were found to be more clonally expanded and to have lower generation probabilities than equally common non-associated chains. An earlier analysis of 587 of the donors showed that most TCR beta V segments appeared in productive rearrangements either about 87% or about 30% of the time, which broadly matched IMGT annotations. Correlated functional status among segregating V segments might be attributable to linkage disequilibrium, but an unknown experimental factor could not be ruled out. In a later analysis, several top co-occurrence clusters were reported to appear linked to parvovirus B19, influenza, CMV and Epstein-Barr virus. The sequencing pipeline was judged likely to have produced a cluster of highly shared sequence variants as a technical artifact. The cohort was sequenced for TCR beta chains only, and without alpha or paired-chain data the features that could be detected were limited. Because HLA typing was unavailable for some donors at each locus, only the typed subset was used in association tests. Strong co-occurrence of HLA alleles, especially DR and DQ, made assigning TCR associations to individual alleles difficult. The study gave a list of 150 to 200 TCR beta chains associated with cytomegalovirus.

The sample consisted of PBMCs. The V and J segments used are TRBV4-2 and TRBJ2-5; the D region possibly corresponds to TRBD2 (7 bases align). The TCR comes from a young man in good health and CMV-seropositive. The nucleotide sequence reads as follows: TGTGCCAGCAGCCCCCCGGGGGGCGGGCAAGAGACCCAGTACTTC. Translated, this is CASSPPGGGQETQYF.